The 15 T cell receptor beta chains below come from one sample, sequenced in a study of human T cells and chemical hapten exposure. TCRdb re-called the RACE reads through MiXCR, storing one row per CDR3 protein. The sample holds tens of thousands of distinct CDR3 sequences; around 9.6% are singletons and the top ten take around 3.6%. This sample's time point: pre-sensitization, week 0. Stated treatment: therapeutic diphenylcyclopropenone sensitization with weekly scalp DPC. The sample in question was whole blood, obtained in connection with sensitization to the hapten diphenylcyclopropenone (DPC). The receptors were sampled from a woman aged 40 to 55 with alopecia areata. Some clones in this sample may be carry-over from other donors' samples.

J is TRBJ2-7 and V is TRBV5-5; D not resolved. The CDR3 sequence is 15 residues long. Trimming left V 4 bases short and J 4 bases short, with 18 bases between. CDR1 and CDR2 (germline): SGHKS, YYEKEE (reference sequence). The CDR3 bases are TGTGCCAGCAGCCCATACAATCTACTCCCTTACGAGCAGTACTTC. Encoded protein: CASSPYNLLPYEQYF.

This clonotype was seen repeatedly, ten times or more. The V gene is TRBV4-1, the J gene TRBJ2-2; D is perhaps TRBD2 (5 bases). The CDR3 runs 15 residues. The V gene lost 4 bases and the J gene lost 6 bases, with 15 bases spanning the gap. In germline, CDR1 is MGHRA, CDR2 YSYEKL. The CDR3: CASSPQASKAGELFF. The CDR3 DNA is TGCGCCAGCAGCCCTCAGGCTAGCAAGGCCGGGGAGCTGTTTTTT.

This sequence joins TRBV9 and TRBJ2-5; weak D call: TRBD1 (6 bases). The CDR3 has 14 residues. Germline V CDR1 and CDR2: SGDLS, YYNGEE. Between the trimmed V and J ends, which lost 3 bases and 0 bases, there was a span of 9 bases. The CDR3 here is CASSARTDQETQYF. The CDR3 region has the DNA TGTGCCAGCAGCGCAAGGACAGACCAAGAGACCCAGTACTTC.

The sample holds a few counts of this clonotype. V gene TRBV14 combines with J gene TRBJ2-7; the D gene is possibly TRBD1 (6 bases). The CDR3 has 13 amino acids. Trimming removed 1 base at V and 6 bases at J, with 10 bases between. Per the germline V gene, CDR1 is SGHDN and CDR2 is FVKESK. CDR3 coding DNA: TGTGCCAGCAGCCAAGCTATCAGGGGCGAGCAGTACTTC. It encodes CASSQAIRGEQYF.

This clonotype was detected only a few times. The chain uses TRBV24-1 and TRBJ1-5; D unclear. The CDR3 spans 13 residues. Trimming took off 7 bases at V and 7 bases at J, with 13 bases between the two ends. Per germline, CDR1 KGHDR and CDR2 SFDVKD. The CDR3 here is CATSRGAGQPQHF. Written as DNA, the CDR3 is TGTGCCACCAGCCGGGGAGCGGGCCAGCCCCAGCATTTT.

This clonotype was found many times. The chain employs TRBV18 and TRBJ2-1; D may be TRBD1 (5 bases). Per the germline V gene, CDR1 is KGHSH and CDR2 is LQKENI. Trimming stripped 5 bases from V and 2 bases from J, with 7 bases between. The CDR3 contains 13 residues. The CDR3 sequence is CASSAGPYNEQFF. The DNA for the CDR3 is TGTGCCAGCTCAGCAGGGCCCTACAATGAGCAGTTCTTC. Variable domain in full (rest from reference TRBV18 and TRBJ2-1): NAGVMQNPRHLVRRRGQEARLRCSPMKGHSHVYWYRQLPEEGLKFMVYLQKENIIDESGMPKERFSAEFPKEGPSILRIQQVVRGDSAAYFCASSAGPYNEQFFGPGTRLTVL.

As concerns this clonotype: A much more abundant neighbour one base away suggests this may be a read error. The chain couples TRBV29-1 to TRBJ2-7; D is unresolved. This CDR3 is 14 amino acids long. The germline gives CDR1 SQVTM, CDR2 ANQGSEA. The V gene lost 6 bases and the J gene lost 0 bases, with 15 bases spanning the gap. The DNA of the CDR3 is TGCAGCGTCACAATACCCCCAAGCTCCTACGAGCAGTACTTC. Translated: CSVTIPPSSYEQYF.

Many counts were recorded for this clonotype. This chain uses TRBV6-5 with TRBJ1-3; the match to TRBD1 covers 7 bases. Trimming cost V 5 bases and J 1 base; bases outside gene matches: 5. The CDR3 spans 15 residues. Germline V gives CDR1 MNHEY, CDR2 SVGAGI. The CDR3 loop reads CASSPDRVSGNTIYF. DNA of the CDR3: TGTGCCAGCAGTCCTGACAGGGTATCTGGAAACACCATATATTTT.

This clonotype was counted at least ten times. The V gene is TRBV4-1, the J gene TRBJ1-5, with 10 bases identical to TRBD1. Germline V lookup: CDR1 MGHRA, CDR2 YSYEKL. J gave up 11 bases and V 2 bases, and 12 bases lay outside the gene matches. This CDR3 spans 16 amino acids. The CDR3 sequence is CASSQFYGTGVITQHF. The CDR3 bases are TGCGCCAGCAGCCAATTTTACGGGACAGGGGTTATTACCCAGCATTTT.

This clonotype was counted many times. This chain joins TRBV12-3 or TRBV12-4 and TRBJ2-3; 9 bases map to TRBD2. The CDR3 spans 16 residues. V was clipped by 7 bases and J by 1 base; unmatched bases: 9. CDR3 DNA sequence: TGTGCCAGCACCCTGGGCCTAGCGGGGCGCACAGATACGCAGTATTTT. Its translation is CASTLGLAGRTDTQYF.

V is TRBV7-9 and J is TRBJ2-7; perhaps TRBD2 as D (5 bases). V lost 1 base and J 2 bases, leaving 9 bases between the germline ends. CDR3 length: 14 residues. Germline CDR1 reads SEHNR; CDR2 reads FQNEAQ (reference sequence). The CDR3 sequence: CASSLVEGTYEQYF. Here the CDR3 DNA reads TGTGCCAGCAGCTTAGTAGAGGGCACCTACGAGCAGTACTTC.

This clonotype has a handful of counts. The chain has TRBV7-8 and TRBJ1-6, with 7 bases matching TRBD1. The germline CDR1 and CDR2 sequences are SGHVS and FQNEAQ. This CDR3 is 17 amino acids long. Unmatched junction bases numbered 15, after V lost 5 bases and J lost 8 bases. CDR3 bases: TGTGCCAGCAGCCGATTGGGATTCAGGGGGGAGGATTCACCCCTCCACTTT. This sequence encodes CASSRLGFRGEDSPLHF.

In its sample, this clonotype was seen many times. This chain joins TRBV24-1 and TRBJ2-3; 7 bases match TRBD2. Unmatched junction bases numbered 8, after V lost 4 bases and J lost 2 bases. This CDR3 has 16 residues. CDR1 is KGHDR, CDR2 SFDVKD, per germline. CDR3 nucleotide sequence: TGTGCCACCAGTGAGTTAGCCGCGGGGGACACAGATACGCAGTATTTT. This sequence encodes CATSELAAGDTDTQYF.

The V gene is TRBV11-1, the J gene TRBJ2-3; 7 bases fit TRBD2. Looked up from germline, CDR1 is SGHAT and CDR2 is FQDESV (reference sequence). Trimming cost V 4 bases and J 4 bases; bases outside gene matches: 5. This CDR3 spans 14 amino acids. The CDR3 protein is CASSSGLAADTQYF. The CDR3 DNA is TGTGCCAGCAGCTCCGGGCTAGCGGCAGATACGCAGTATTTT.

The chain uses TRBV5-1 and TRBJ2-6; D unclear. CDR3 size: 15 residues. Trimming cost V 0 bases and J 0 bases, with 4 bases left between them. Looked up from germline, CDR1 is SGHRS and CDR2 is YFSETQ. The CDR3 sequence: CASSLGDSGANVLTF. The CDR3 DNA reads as TGCGCCAGCAGCTTGGGGGACTCTGGGGCCAACGTCCTGACTTTC.